This T cell receptor (beta chain) was observed in a study of blood T cell repertoires in COVID-19. Study summary: Acute-phase and convalescent COVID-19 samples originated in the United States, Italy and Spain. PBMCs, B-cell-depleted T cells, or T cells were the source of the cDNA or gDNA that made up the material.

TCRdb's copy holds only in-frame clones and misses some; the assay was immunoSEQ multiplex PCR. The table has some 200,000 clones, roughly nine tenths seen once. From germline, CDR1 is MNHEY and CDR2 SMNVEV (reference sequence). Trimming stripped 5 bases from V and 0 bases from J, with 4 bases between. The CDR3 runs to 12 residues. The Seattle patients joined while their infection was active and were tracked longitudinally afterward. The sequence was collected from a woman aged 60 to 75 with COVID-19, enrolled during active disease. The gene calls are TRBV27 and TRBJ1-1; D unresolved. Sample: peripheral blood. The CDR3, as DNA: TGTGCCAGCAGTAAGCTGAACACTGAAGCTTTCTTT. It is translated as CASSKLNTEAFF.